This T cell receptor (beta chain) was found in a study of beta chain features in type 1 diabetes. A few counts support this clone. All of the isolated RNA was reverse transcribed, so expressed TCRB transcripts were sequenced. TCRdb keeps only in-frame clones here, not all; method: immunoSEQ multiplex PCR. The sample lists approximately 140,000 clones; around a tenth were seen once. Germline CDR1 reads MNHEY; CDR2 reads SVGAGI. V was trimmed by 2 bases and J by 3 bases, leaving 5 bases between them. CDR3 length: 13 residues. Sequencing used central memory CD4+ T cells from blood. This sequence originates from a woman aged 35 to 49 in good health. The rearrangement uses TRBV6-5 and TRBJ1-3; unclear D gene. CDR3 sequence: CASSYTDGNTIYF. For the CDR3, the DNA is TGTGCCAGCAGTTACACAGATGGAAACACCATATATTTT.